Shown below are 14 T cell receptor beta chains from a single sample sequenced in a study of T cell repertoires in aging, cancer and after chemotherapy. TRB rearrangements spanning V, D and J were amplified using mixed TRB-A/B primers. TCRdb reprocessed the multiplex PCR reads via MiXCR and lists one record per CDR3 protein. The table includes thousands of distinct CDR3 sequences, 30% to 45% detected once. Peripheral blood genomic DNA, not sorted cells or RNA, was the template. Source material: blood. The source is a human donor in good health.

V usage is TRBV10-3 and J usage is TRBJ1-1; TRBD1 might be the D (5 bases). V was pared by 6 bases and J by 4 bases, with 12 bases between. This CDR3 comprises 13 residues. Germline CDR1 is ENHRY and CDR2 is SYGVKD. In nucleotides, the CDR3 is TGTGCCATCAGGGGGGTTGGGGGCACTGAAGCTTTCTTT. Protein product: CAIRGVGGTEAFF.

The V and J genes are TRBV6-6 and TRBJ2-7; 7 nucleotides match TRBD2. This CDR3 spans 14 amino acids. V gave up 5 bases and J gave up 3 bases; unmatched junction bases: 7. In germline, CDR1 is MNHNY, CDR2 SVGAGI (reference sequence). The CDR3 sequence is CASSGGGDLYEQYF. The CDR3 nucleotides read TGTGCCAGCAGTGGGGGGGGGGACCTCTACGAGCAGTACTTC.

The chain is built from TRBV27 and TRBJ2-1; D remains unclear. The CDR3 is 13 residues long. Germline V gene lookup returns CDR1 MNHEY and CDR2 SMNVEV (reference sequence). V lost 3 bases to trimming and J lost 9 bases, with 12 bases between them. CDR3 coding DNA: TGTGCCAGCAGTTTCGATCCCAGGTCTGAGCAGTTCTTC. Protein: CASSFDPRSEQFF.

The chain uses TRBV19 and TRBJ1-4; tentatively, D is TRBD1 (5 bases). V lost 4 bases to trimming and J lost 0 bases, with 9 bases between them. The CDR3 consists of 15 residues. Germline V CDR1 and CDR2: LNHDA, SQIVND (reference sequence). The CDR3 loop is CASSTLTATNEKLFF. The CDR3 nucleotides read TGTGCCAGTAGTACTCTGACAGCAACTAATGAAAAACTGTTTTTT.

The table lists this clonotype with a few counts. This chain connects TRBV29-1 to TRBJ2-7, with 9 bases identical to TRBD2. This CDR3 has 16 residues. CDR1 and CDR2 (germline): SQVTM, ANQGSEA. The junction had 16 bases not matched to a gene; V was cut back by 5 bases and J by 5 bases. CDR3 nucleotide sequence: TGCAGCGTTTTTAATTTAGCGGGAGCCCAGGAGAACGAGCAGTACTTC. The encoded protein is CSVFNLAGAQENEQYF.

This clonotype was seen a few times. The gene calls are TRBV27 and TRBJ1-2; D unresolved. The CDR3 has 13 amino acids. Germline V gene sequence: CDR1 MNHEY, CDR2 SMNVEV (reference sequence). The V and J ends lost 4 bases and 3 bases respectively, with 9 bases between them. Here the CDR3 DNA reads TGTGCCAGCAGTTCTATCCCTTACTATGGCTACACCTTC. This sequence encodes CASSSIPYYGYTF.

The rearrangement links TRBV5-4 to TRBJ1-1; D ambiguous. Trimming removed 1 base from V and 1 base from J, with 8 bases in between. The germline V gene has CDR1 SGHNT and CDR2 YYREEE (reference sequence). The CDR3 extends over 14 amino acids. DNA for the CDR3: TGTGCCAGCAGCTTGAAAGCGGGGAACACTGAAGCTTTCTTT. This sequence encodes CASSLKAGNTEAFF.

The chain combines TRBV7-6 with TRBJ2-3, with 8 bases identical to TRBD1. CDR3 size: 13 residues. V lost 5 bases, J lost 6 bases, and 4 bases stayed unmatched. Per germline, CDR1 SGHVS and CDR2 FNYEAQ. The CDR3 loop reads CASSPRGPDTQYF. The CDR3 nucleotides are TGTGCCAGCAGCCCCAGGGGGCCCGATACGCAGTATTTT.

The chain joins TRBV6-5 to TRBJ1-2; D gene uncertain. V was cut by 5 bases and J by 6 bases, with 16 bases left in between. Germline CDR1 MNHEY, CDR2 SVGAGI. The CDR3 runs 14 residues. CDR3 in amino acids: CASSTTNGRNGYTF. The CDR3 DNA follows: TGTGCCAGCAGTACTACCAACGGACGCAATGGCTACACCTTC.

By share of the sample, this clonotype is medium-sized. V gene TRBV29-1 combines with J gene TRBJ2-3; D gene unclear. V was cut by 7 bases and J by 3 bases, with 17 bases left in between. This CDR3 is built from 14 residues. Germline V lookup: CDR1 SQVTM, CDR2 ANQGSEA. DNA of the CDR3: TGCAGCGGTGCGTTTAGTCCCAAGACAGATACGCAGTATTTT. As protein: CSGAFSPKTDTQYF.

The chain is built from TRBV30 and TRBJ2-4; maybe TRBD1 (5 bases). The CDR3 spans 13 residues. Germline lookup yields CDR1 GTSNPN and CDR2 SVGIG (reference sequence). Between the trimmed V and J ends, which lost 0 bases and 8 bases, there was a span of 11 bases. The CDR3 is CAWSVAGMDIQYF. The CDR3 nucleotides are TGTGCCTGGAGTGTGGCAGGGATGGACATTCAGTACTTC.

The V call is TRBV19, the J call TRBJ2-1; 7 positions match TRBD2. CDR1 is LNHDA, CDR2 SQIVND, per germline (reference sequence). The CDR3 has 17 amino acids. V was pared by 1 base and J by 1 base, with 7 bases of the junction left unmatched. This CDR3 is CASSIVLSGTSYNEQFF. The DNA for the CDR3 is TGTGCCAGTAGTATAGTACTAAGCGGGACTTCCTACAATGAGCAGTTCTTC.

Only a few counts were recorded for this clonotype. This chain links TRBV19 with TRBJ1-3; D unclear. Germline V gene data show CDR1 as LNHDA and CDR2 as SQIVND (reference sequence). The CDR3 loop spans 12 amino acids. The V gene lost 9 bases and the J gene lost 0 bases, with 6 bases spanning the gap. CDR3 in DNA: TGTGCCAGCGAACACTCTGGAAACACCATATATTTT. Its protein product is CASEHSGNTIYF. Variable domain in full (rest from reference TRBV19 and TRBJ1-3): DGGITQSPKYLFRKEGQNVTLSCEQNLNHDAMYWYRQDPGQGLRLIYYSQIVNDFQKGDIAEGYSVSREKKESFPLTVTSAQKNPTAFYLCASEHSGNTIYFGEGSWLTVV.

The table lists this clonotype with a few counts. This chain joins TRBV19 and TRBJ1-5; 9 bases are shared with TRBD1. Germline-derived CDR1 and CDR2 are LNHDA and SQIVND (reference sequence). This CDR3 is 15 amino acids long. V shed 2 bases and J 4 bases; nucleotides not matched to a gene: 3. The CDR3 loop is CASSILGTGNQPQHF. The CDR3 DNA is TGTGCCAGTAGTATACTGGGGACAGGGAATCAGCCCCAGCATTTT.